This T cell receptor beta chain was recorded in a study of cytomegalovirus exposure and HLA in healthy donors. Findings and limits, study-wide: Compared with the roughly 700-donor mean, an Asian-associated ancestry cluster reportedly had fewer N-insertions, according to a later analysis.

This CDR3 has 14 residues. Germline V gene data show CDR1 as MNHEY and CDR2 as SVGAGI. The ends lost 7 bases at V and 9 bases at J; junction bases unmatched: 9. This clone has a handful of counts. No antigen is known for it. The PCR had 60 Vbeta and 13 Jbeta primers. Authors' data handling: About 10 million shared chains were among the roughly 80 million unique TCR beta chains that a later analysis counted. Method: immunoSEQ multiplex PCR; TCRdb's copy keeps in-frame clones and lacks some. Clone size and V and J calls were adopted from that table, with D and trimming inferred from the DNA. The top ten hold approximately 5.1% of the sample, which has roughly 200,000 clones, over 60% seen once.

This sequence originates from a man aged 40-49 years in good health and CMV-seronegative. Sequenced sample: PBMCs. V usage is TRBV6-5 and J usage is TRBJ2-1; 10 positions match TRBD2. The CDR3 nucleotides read TGTGCCAGCACACGAGCGGGAGGGCCACGTGAGCAGTTCTTC. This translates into CASTRAGGPREQFF.